This T cell receptor (beta chain) was identified in a study of T-cell memory formation after mild COVID-19. TCRdb itself ran the 5' RACE reads through MiXCR, one entry per CDR3 protein. Of under 550,000 distinct CDR3 sequences listed, more than 15% are singletons. Study-wide points: Clones that contracted clustered mainly in CM and EM if CD4+ and in EMRA if CD8+.

Germline CDR1 is MNHNS and CDR2 is SASEGT. Unmatched junction bases numbered 5, after V lost 6 bases and J lost 3 bases. CDR3 length equals 15 residues. A note on this clonotype: Its cognate antigen is unknown.

This TCR was sampled from a man aged 18-30 years who had mild COVID-19 (a few samples of this study predate the infection). Cell type and time point are not known. The V and J genes are TRBV6-1 and TRBJ2-1, with 10 bases lining up with TRBD2. The specimen sequenced was PBMCs or a T cell subset sorted from them (not recorded which). CDR3 in DNA: TGTGCCAGCAGAATGAGCGGGGGGGTCTACAATGAGCAGTTCTTC. Encoded protein: CASRMSGGVYNEQFF.